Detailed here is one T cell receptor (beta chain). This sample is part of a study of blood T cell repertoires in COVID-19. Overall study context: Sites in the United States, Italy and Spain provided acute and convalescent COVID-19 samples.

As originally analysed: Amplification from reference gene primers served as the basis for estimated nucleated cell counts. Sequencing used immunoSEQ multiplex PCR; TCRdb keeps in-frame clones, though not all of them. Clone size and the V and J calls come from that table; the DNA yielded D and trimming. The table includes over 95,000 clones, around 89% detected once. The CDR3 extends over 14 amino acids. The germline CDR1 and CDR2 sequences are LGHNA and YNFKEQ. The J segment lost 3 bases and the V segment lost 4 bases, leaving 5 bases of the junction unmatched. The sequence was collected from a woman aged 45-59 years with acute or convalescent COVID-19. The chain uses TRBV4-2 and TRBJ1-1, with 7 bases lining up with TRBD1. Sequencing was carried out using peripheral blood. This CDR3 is CASSPDRVDTEAFF. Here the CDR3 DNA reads TGTGCCAGCAGCCCAGACAGGGTGGACACTGAAGCTTTCTTT.